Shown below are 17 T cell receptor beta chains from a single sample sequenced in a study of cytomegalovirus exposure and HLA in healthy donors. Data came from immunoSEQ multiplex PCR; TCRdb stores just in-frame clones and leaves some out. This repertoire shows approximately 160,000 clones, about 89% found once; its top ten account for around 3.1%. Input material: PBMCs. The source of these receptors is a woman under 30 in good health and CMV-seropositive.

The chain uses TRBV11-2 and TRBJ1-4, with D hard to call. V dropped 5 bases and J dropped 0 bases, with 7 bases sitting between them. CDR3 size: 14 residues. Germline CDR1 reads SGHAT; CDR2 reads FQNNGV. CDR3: CASSPLATNEKLFF. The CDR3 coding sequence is TGTGCCAGCAGCCCTCTAGCAACTAATGAAAAACTGTTTTTT.

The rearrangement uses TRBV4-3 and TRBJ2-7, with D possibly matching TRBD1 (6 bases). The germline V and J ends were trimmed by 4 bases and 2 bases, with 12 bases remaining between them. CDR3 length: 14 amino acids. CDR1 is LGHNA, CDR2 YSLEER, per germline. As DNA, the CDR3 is TGCGCCAGCAGCCTGACCAGGGGCCCCTACGAGCAGTACTTC. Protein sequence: CASSLTRGPYEQYF.

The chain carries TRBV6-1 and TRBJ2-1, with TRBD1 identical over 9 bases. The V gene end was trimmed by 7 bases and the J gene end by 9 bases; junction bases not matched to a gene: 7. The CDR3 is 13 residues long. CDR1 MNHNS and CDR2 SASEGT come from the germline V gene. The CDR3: CASTITGGTEQFF. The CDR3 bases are TGTGCCAGCACTATTACAGGGGGCACTGAGCAGTTCTTC.

CDR3 loop: CASSPMVWDRRSYEQYF. CDR3 coding DNA: TGTGCCAGCTCACCAATGGTATGGGACAGGAGATCCTACGAGCAGTACTTC. This chain joins TRBV18 and TRBJ2-7, with TRBD1 matching 8 bases. The germline CDR1 and CDR2 sequences are KGHSH and LQKENI. This CDR3 has 17 amino acids. The junction had 10 bases not matched to a gene; V was cut back by 2 bases and J by 1 base. The whole variable domain, filled in from reference TRBV18 and TRBJ2-7, reads NAGVMQNPRHLVRRRGQEARLRCSPMKGHSHVYWYRQLPEEGLKFMVYLQKENIIDESGMPKERFSAEFPKEGPSILRIQQVVRGDSAAYFCASSPMVWDRRSYEQYFGPGTRLTVT.

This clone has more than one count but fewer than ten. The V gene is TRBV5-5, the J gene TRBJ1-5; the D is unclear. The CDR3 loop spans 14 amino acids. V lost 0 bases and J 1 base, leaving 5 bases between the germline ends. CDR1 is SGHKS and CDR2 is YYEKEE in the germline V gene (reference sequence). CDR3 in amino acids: CASSLGRSNQPQHF. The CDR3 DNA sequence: TGTGCCAGCAGCTTGGGGCGGAGCAATCAGCCCCAGCATTTT.

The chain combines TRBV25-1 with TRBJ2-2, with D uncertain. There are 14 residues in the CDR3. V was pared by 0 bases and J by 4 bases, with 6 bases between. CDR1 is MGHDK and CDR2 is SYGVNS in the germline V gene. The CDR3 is CASSEYSSTGELFF. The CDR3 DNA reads TGTGCCAGCAGTGAATATTCTTCCACCGGGGAGCTGTTTTTT.

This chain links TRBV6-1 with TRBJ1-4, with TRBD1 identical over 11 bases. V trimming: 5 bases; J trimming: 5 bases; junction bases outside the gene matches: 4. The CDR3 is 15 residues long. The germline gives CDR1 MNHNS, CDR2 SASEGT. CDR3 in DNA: TGTGCCAGCAGTACACGGGACAGGGGGAATGAAAAACTGTTTTTT. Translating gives CASSTRDRGNEKLFF.

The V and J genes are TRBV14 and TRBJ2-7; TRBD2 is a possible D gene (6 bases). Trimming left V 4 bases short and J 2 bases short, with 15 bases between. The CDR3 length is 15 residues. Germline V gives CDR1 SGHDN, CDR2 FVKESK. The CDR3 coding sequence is TGTGCCAGCAGCCGTGACTTAGCGGAGCCCTACGAGCAGTACTTC. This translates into CASSRDLAEPYEQYF.

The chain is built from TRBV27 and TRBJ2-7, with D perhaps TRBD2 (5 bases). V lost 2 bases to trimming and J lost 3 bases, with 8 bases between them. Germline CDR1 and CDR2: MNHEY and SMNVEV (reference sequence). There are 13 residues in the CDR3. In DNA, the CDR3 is TGTGCCAGCAGTTTAGGGGAGAGCTACGAGCAGTACTTC. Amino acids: CASSLGESYEQYF.

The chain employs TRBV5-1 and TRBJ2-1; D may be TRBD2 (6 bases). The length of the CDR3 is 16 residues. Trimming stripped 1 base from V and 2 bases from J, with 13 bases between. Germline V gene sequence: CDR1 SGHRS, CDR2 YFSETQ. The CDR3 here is CASSLSGGGPYNEQFF. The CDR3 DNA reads TGCGCCAGCAGCTTGTCCGGGGGAGGCCCCTACAATGAGCAGTTCTTC.

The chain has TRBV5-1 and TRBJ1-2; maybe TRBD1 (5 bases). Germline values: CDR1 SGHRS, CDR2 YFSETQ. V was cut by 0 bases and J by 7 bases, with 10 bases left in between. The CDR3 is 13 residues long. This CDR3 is CASSLERGFGYTF. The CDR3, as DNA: TGCGCCAGCAGCTTGGAAAGGGGTTTTGGCTACACCTTC.

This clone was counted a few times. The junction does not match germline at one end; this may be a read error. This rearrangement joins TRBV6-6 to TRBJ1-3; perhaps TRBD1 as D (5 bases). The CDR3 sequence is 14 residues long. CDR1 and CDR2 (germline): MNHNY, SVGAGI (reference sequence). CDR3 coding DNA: TGTGCCAGCAGTCACTCCTCAGAAGGGGACACCATATATTTT. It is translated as CASSHSSEGDTIYF.

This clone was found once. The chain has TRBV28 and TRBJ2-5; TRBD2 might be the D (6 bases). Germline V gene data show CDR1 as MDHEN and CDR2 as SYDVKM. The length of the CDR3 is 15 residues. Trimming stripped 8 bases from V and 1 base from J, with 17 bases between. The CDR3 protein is CASSPRVGGQETQYF. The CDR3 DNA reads TGTGCCAGCTCCCCTCGGGTGGGAGGCCAAGAGACCCAGTACTTC.

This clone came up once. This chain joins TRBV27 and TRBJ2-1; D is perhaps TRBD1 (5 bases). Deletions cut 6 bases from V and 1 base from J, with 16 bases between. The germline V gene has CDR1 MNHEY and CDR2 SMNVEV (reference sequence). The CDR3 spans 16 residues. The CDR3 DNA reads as TGTGCCAGCAGCTCGCAGGGATTAAGGTCCTACAATGAGCAGTTCTTC. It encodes CASSSQGLRSYNEQFF.

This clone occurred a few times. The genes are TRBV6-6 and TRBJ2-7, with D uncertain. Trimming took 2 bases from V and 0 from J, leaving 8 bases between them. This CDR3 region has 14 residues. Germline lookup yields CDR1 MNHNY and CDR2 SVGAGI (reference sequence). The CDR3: CASSYPAASYEQYF. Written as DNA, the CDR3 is TGTGCCAGCAGTTACCCGGCGGCCTCCTACGAGCAGTACTTC.

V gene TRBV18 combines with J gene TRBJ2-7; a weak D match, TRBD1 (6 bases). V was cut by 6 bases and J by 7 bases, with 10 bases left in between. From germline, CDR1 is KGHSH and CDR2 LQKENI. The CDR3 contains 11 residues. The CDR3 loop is CASSGQGEQYF. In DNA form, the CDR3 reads TGTGCCAGCTCGGGTCAGGGGGAGCAGTACTTC.

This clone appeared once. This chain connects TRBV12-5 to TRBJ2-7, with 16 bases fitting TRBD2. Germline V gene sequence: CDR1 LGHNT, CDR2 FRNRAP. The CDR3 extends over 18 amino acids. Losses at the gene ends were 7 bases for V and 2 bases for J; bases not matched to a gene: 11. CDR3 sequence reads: CASAATPGLAGGTYEQYF. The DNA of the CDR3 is TGTGCTAGTGCCGCAACCCCGGGACTAGCGGGAGGGACCTACGAGCAGTACTTC.